This TCR beta chain was sequenced for a study of beta chain features in type 1 diabetes (dated by TCRdb to the late 2010s). Background on the whole study: Mean age, gender distribution, total cell number and subset yield were not different between patients and healthy donors. Across all samples, fewer than 110,000,000 sorted cells were examined, and cell number per subset correlated strongly with RNA yield. In the study, TCRB repertoires of sorted circulating CD4+ T cell subsets from recently diagnosed type 1 diabetes patients were compared with those of matched healthy donors. Naive and central memory subsets were obtained from all 28 donors, but regulatory and stem cell-like memory subsets were isolated from only 8 patients and roughly 8 healthy donors.

CDR1 and CDR2 are read off the germline V gene as SGHTA and FQGNSA. The CDR3 goes from the cysteine to the phenylalanine over 16 residues. CDR3 DNA only is kept here, 48 bases in frame from base 1. V is shortened by 1 base, J by 2 bases, and the region joining them spans 12 bases. What the research found in general, with its limitations: Only small numbers of individuals were included in the HLA sub-analyses, which left unresolved whether HLA type had any influence on TCRB rearrangement. PCR might favor shorter templates, but patient and control samples were amplified and corrected together, so any skew would affect both groups equally. Naive, central memory and regulatory TCRB repertoires appeared to be more similar among patients than among healthy donors. At VDJ recombination sites, patients with type 1 diabetes made fewer insertions and deleted more nucleotides, a pattern implying thymic rearrangement abnormalities. A moderate but significant shortening of TCRB CDR3 length was observed in type 1 diabetes patients in all four CD4+ subsets. Sequencing cDNA rather than genomic DNA could over-represent highly expressing activated cells, although activation and CD3 levels did not differ between groups.

All of the isolated RNA was reverse transcribed with the High Capacity cDNA Reverse Transcription Kit, so expressed TCRB transcripts were sequenced. Deep immunoSEQ sequencing was performed on naive, central memory and regulatory T cell samples, with an average of roughly 3.5 million total reads per sample. Sorted cells were lysed in RLT buffer and RNA was extracted with DNase-treated RNeasy Micro or Mini kits, depending on cell number. Each cell subset was processed on its own to prevent cross-contamination, while patient and healthy donor samples were processed together. The immunoSEQ multiplex PCR was used to amplify TCRB sequences from cDNA, generating 87-bp fragments that spanned the CDR3 region. Sequencing of the amplicons was done on the Illumina HiSeq platform. Processing in the source paper ran as follows. PCR bias was computationally corrected using synthetic template baselines, reads within Hamming distance 2 were collapsed, and singletons that could not be merged were discarded. By aligning reads against IMGT, V, D and J genes, CDR3 length, and insertions or deletions at six rearrangement sites were assigned. Within each subset, clonotype counts were normalized to sorted cell number, and only after that were true diversity and Gini coefficients computed with the tcR R package. The overlap coefficient, calculated on TCRB nucleotide sequences, was used to quantify repertoire sharing. As a proxy for the pre-selection repertoire, out-of-frame TCRB sequences from naive cells were analyzed. TCRdb carries this immuneACCESS record with in-frame sequences only. Its versions omit some clonotypes, under half of them owing to an unresolved V gene in the studies checked, with the rest unexplained. From that table come the V and J calls and clone size; the DNA was used to work out D and trimming. The sample table lists about 250,000 clones, 9.5% to 13% of them with a count of one. The leading ten clones occupy 0.017% of the sample.

Each donor gave one peripheral blood draw, averaging about 100 mL, which was collected into heparinised tubes. A BD FACSAria II was used to sort naive, central memory, regulatory and stem cell-like memory CD4+ T cells with a panel that included CD45RO, CCR7, CD25, CD127, CD95 and CD27. Every sorted population had a purity above 95%. PBMCs were isolated immediately by Lymphoprep density gradient centrifugation and stained directly without culture. So that batch effects would be minimized, each experiment stained and sorted samples in pairs, pairing one healthy donor with one patient. For this clone: Its antigen is currently not known. Within one base of it there is no much larger clone, and no base qualities were kept.

This chain joins TRBV7-2 to TRBJ1-5, with the D gene uncertain. The material sequenced was naive CD4+ T cells from blood. The sample's cell subset or site label is to be understood as: true naive CD4+ T cells. The receptor was isolated from a man aged 30-40 years with type 1 diabetes. In nucleotide form, the sequence is TGTGCCAGCAGCTTAGGTTCGCAGCGCGGCAATCAGCCCCAGCATTTT. This sequence encodes CASSLGSQRGNQPQHF.